This T cell receptor beta chain was sequenced for a study of blood T cell repertoires in COVID-19. Turning to the study itself: COVID-19 samples, acute and convalescent, were from the United States, Italy and Spain. From T cells, B-cell-depleted T cells, or PBMCs came the material, which was cDNA or gDNA.

Methods used by the authors: From reference gene primer amplification, estimates of nucleated cell counts were derived. The assay was immunoSEQ multiplex PCR, and TCRdb's table has in-frame clones only and misses some. V, J and clone size reflect that table, while D and trimming were determined from the DNA. Here the sample spans 55,000 to 85,000 clones, 88% being singletons. This clone was observed a handful of times. This same CDR3 is encoded by further DNA sequences in the sample. The germline V gene has CDR1 SGHTA and CDR2 FQGNSA. This CDR3 region has 14 residues. V was shortened by 1 base and J by 8 bases, with 12 bases between the two germline ends.

This rearrangement joins TRBV7-2 to TRBJ1-5, with D hard to call. The receptor was isolated from a human donor in a cohort sampled during active COVID-19. Input material: peripheral blood. The CDR3 coding sequence is TGTGCCAGCAGCTTAGGCCAGCCAGGTGAGCCCCAGCATTTT. It yields the protein CASSLGQPGEPQHF.